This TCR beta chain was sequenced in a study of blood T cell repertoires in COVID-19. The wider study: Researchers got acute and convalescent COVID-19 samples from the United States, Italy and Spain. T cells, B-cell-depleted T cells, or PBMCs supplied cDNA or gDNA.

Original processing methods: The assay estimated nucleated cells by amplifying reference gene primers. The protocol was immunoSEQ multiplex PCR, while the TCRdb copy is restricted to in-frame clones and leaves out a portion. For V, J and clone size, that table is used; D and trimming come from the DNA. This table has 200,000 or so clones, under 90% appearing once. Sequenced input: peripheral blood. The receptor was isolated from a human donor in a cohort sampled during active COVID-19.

CDR3 bases: TGTGCCAGCACCGGTTTCCCCAGCACAGATACGCAGTATTTT. Amino acids: CASTGFPSTDTQYF. The chain employs TRBV6-6 and TRBJ2-3; D gene unclear. The CDR3 covers 14 residues. V lost 7 bases and J 0 bases, leaving 11 bases between the germline ends. Per the germline V gene, CDR1 is MNHNY and CDR2 is SVGAGI (reference sequence).